This T cell receptor (beta chain) was recovered during a study of early T cells in non-severe SARS-CoV-2 infection. The wider study: Unsorted whole-blood RNA was sequenced in bulk, leaving chains unpaired.

Only a few counts were recorded for this clonotype. Its antigen is undetermined. Individual cDNA molecules carried attached unique molecular identifiers. Each CDR3 protein gets one entry after TCRdb re-called the 5' RACE reads with MiXCR. In the table there are around 80,000 distinct CDR3 sequences, approximately 14% of which are singletons. Study results and limitations: VDJdb matching, biased toward anti-spike CD8 responses, missed private and CD4 specificities.

Trimming stripped 6 bases from V and 12 bases from J, with 14 bases between. The CDR3 has 10 amino acids. CDR1 and CDR2 from the germline V gene are SQVTM and ANQGSEA. What was sequenced was whole blood. This TCR derives from an adult who was a healthcare worker with PCR-confirmed SARS-CoV-2 infection or an uninfected control (not recorded which). The rearrangement joins TRBV29-1 to TRBJ1-2; D uncertain. In nucleotides, the CDR3 is TGCAGCGTCTCCGAAACCACTCACACCTTC. Translating gives CSVSETTHTF.